A few counts support the clone carrying this TCR beta chain. Its antigen is unidentified. These data come from a study of regulatory T cells in long-lasting Graves disease. Described time point: persistent/refractory GD, antithyroid drugs over 5 years with positive TRAb. RNA extracted from PBMCs served as the sequencing template. Combining iRepertoire HTBI primers with Arm-PCR of CDR3 regions, the authors built TCR beta libraries. A single record per CDR3 protein comes from TCRdb applying MiXCR to the multiplex PCR reads. The repertoire holds 700,000 or so distinct CDR3 sequences, with 25% to 30% as singletons. Study results and caveats: Comparison showed that persistent patients shared more public clonotypes (roughly 2,700) than new patients (966).

The sample in question was peripheral blood mononuclear cells (PBMCs), obtained when the disease was refractory, from a patient treated with antithyroid drugs. This sequence was found in a female donor with Graves disease.

The CDR3 sequence: CSVGEGAYEQYF. The CDR3 coding sequence is TGCAGCGTTGGGGAGGGGGCCTACGAGCAGTACTTC. The chain couples TRBV29-1 to TRBJ2-7; tentative D call: TRBD2 (7 bases). This CDR3 contains 12 residues. The V gene's germline CDR1 is SQVTM and CDR2 ANQGSEA. Deletions cut 4 bases from V and 2 bases from J, with 9 bases between.